The TCR beta chain described here comes from a study of T cell clones after liver transplantation. Study-level results: Graft donor-reactive T cells possibly entered the graft instead of undergoing deletion.

The CDR3 loop spans 12 amino acids. CDR1 and CDR2 (germline): MDHEN, SYDVKM. The V and J ends lost 3 bases and 14 bases respectively, with 16 bases between them. Unstimulated PBMCs were sorted into CD3+CD4+ and CD3+CD8+ populations. As regards this clone: Antigen: not known.

Some clones are missing from TCRdb's copy, which holds only in-frame ones; the method was immunoSEQ multiplex PCR. The data contain over 45,000 clones, about 69% of them singletons. The sample here was CD4+ T cells from blood, taken 52 to 60 months after liver transplant. The chain combines TRBV28 with TRBJ1-2; TRBD1 is a possible D gene (5 bases). The receptor was isolated from a human patient who received a liver transplant. Some T cells may be supplied by the graft donor. In DNA form, the CDR3 reads TGTGCCAGCAGTTTCCCTCAGGGTGAAGCAACCTTC. It is translated as CASSFPQGEATF.